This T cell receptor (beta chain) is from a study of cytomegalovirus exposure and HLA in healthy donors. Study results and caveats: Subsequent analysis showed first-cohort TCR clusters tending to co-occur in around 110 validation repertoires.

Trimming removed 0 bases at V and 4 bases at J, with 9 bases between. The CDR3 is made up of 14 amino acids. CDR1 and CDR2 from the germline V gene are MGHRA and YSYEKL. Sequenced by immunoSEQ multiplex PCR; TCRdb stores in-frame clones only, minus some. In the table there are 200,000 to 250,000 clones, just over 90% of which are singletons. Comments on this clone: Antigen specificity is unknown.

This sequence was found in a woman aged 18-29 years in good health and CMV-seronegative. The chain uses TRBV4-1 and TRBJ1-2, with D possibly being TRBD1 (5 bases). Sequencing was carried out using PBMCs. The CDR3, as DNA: TGCGCCAGCAGCCAAGATCCAGGGCGCTATGGCTACACCTTC. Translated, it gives CASSQDPGRYGYTF.